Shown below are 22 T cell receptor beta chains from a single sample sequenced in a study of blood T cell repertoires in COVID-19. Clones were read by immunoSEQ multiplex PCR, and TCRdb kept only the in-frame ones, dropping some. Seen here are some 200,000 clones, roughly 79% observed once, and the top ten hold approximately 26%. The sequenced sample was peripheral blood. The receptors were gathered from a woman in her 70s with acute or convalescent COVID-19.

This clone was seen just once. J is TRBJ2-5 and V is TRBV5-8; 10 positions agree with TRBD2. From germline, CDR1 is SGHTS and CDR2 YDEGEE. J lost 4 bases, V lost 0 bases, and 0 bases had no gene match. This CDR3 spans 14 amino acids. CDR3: CASSLGTSGETQYF. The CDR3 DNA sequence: TGTGCCAGCAGCTTGGGGACTAGCGGAGAGACCCAGTACTTC. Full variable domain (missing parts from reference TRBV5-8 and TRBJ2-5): EAGVTQSPTHLIKTRGQQATLRCSPISGHTSVYWYQQALGLGLQFLLWYDEGEERNRGNFPPRFSGRQFPNYSSELNVNALELEDSALYLCASSLGTSGETQYFGPGTRLLVL.

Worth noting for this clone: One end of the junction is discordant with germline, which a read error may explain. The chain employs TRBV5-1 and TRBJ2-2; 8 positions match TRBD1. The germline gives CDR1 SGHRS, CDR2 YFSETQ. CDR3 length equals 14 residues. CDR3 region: CASSLGDRTAELFF. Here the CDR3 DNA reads TGCGCCAGCAGCTTGGGGGACAGGACCGCGGAGCTGTTTTTT.

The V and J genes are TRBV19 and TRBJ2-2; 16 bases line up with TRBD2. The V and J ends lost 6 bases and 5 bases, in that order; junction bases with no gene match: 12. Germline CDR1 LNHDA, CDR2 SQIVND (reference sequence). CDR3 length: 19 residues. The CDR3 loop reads CASRALLGTSGRGTGELFF. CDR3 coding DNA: TGTGCCAGTAGGGCTTTGCTCGGGACTAGCGGGAGGGGAACCGGGGAGCTGTTTTTT.

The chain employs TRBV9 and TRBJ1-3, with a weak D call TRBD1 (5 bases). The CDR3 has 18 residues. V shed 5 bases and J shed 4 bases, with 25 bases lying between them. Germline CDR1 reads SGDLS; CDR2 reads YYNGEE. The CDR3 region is CASSLAVGDPKAGNTIYF. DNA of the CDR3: TGTGCCAGCAGTCTAGCGGTGGGGGACCCAAAGGCGGGAAACACCATATATTTT.

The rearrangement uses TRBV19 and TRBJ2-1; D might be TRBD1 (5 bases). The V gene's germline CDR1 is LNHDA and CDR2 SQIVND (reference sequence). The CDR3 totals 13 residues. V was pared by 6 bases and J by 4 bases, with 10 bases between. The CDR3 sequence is CASSLNRYNEQFF. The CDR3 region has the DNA TGTGCCAGTAGCCTAAACAGGTACAATGAGCAGTTCTTC.

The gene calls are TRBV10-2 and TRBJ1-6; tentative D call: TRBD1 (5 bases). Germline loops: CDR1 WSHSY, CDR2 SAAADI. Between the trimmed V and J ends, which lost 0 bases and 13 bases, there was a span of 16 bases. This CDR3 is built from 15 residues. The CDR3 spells CASSESRQGLFPLHF. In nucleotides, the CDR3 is TGCGCCAGCAGTGAGTCCCGGCAGGGCCTTTTCCCCCTCCACTTT.

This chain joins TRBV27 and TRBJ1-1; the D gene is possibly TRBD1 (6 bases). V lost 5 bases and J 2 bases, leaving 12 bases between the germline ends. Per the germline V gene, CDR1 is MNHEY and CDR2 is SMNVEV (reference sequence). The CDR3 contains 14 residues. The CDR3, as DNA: TGTGCCAGCAGTCCCTACAGGGAAAACACTGAAGCTTTCTTT. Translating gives CASSPYRENTEAFF.

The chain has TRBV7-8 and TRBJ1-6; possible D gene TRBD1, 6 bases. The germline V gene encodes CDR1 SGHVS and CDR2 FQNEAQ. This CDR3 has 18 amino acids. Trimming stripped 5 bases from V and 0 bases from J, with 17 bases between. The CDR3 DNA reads TGTGCCAGCAGCACGGGACAACTGATAAGCTCCTATAATTCACCCCTCCACTTT. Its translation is CASSTGQLISSYNSPLHF.

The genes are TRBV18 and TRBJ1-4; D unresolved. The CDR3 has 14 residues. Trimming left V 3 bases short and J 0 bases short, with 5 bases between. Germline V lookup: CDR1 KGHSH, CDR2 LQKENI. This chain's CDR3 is CASSPGATNEKLFF. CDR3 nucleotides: TGTGCCAGCTCACCCGGTGCAACTAATGAAAAACTGTTTTTT.

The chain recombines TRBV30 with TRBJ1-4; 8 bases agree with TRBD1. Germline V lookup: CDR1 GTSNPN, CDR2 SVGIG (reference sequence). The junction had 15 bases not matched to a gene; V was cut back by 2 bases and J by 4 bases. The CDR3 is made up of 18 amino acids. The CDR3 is CAWSYTGGFYGSNEKLFF. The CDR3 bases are TGTGCCTGGAGTTATACAGGGGGTTTCTATGGGAGTAATGAAAAACTGTTTTTT. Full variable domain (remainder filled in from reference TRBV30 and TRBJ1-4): SQTIHQWPATLVQPVGSPLSLECTVEGTSNPNLYWYRQAAGRGLQLLFYSVGIGQISSEVPQNLSASRPQDRQFILSSKKLLLSDSGFYLCAWSYTGGFYGSNEKLFFGSGTQLSVL.

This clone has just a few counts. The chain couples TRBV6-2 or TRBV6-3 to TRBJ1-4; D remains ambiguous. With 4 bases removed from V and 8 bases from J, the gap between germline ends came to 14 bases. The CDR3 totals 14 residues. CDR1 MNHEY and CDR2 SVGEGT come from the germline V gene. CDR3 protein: CASSLNPPREKLFF. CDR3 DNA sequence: TGTGCCAGCAGTTTAAATCCTCCGCGGGAAAAACTGTTTTTT.

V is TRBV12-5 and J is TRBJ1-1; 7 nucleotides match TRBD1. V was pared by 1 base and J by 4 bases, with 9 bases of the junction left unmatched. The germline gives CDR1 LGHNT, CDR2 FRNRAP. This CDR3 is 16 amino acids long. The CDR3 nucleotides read TGTGCTAGTGGTTTGGACCCGAGCAGGGGGGTCACTGAAGCTTTCTTT. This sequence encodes CASGLDPSRGVTEAFF.

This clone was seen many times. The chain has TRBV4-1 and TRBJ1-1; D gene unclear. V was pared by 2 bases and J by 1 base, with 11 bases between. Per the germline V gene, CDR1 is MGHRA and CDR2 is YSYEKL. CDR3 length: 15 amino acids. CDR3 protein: CASSQFPPGNTEAFF. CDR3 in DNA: TGCGCCAGCAGCCAATTCCCTCCAGGGAACACTGAAGCTTTCTTT.

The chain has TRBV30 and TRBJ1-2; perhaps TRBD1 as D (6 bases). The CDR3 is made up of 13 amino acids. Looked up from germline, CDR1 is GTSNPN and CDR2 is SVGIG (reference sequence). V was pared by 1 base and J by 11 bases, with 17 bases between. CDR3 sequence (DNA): TGTGCCTGGAGTGCCGGGACAAGGACCCAGTACACCTTC. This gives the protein CAWSAGTRTQYTF.

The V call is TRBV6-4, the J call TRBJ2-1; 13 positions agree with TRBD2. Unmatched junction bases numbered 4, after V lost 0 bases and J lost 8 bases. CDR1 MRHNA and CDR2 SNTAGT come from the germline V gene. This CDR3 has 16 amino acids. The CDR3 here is CASSDSGLAGRDEQFF. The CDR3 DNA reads TGTGCCAGCAGTGACTCGGGACTAGCGGGACGGGATGAGCAGTTCTTC.

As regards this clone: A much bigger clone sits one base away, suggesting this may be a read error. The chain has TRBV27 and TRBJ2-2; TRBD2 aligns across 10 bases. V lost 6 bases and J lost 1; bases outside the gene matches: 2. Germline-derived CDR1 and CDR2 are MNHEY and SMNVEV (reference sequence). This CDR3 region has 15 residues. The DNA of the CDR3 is TGTGCCAGCAGCCGACTAGCGGGGAACACCGGGGAGCTGTTTTTT. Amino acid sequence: CASSRLAGNTGELFF.

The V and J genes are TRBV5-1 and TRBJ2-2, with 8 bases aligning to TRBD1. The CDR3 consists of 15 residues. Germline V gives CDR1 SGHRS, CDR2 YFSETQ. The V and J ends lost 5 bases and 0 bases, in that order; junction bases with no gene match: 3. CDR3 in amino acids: CASRAGGANTGELFF. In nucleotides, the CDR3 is TGCGCCAGCAGAGCAGGGGGCGCGAACACCGGGGAGCTGTTTTTT.

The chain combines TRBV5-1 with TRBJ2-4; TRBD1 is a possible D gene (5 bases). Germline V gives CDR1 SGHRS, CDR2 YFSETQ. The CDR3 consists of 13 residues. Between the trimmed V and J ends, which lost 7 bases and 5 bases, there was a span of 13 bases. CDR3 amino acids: CASSDGQENIQYF. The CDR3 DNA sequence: TGCGCCAGCTCGGACGGACAAGAAAACATTCAGTACTTC.

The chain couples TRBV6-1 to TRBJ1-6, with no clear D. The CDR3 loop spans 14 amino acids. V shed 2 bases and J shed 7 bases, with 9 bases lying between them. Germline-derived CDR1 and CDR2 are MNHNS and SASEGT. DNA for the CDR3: TGTGCCAGCAGTGAACCTTACGAGAATTCACCCCTCCACTTT. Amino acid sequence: CASSEPYENSPLHF.

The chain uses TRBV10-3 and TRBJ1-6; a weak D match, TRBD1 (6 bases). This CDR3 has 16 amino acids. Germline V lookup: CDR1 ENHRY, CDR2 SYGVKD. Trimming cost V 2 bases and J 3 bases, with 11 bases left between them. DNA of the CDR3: TGTGCCATCAGTGAGAACAACAGGGACTATAATTCACCCCTCCACTTT. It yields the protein CAISENNRDYNSPLHF.

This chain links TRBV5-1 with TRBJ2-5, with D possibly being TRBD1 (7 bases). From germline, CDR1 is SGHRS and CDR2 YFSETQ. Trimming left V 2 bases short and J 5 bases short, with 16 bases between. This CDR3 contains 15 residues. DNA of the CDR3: TGCGCCAGCAGCTTTTACGGCAGGGGGGATGAGACCCAGTACTTC. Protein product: CASSFYGRGDETQYF.

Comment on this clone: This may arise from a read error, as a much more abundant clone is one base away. The CDR3 sequence: CASNSTGGPGEQFF. The CDR3 coding sequence is TGTGCCAGCAACTCCACGGGAGGGCCTGGTGAGCAGTTCTTC. This chain uses TRBV7-9 with TRBJ2-1; TRBD2 matches 8 bases. V lost 7 bases, J lost 9 bases, and 11 bases stayed unmatched. Germline V CDR1 and CDR2: SEHNR, FQNEAQ (reference sequence). This CDR3 region has 14 residues.